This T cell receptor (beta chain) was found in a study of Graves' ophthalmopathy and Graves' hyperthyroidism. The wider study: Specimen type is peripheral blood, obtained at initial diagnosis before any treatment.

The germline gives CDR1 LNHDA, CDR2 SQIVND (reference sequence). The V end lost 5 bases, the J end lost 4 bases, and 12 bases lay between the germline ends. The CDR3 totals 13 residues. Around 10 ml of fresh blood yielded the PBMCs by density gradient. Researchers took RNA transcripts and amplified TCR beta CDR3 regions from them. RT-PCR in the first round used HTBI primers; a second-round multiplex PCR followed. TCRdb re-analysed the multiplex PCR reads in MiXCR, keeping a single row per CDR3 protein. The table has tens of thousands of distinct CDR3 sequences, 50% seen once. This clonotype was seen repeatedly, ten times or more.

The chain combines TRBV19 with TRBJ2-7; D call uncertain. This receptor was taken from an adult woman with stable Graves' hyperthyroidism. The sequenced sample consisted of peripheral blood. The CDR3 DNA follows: TGTGCCAGTAGTCCCTACCGTGGGTACGAGCAGTACTTC. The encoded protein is CASSPYRGYEQYF.